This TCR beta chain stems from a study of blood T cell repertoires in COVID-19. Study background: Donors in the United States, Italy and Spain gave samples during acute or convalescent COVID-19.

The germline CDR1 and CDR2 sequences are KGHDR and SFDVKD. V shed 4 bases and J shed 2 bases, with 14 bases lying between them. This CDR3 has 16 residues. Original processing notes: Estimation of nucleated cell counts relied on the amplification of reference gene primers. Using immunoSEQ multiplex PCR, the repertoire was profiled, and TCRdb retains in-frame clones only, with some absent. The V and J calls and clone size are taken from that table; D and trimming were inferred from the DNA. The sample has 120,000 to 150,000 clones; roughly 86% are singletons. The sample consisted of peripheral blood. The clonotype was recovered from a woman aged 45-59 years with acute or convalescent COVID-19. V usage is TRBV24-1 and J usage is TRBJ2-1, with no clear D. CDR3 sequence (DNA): TGTGCCACCAGTGACCCAGAAAGTATCCCCTACAATGAGCAGTTCTTC. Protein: CATSDPESIPYNEQFF.